The rows below give T cell receptor beta chains drawn from one sample of a study of CD8 T cells in Susac syndrome. From the immunoSEQ multiplex PCR reads, TCRdb called clonotypes with MiXCR, one entry per CDR3 protein. The table has about 80,000 distinct CDR3 sequences, approximately 94% seen once. The sample was CD8+ T cells from PBMCs. These receptors were collected from a human donor in good health. Both conserved end residues are part of each CDR3. Each record gives: J gene, clone size, D gene, V gene, CDR3 protein, CDR3 DNA. The D gene is left open where the match is weak. Some rows have no size entry. The others give once, few or many, or a class for an expanded clone.

>TRBJ2-1|few|NA|TRBV5-5
CASSRGHSSYNEQFF
TGTGCCAGCAGCCGCGGTCACAGCTCCTACAATGAGCAGTTCTTC
>TRBJ2-1|NA|TRBD1|TRBV7-9
CASSSGQGSYNEQFF
TGTGCCAGCAGCTCTGGACAGGGGTCCTACAATGAGCAGTTCTTC
>TRBJ1-4|NA|NA|TRBV7-9
CASSSPTGNNEKLFF
TGTGCCAGCAGCTCCCCAACAGGGAATAATGAAAAACTGTTTTTT
>TRBJ2-5|NA|NA|TRBV20-1
CSAAPYEGAQETQYF
TGCAGTGCTGCTCCGTACGAGGGAGCCCAAGAGACCCAGTACTTC
>TRBJ2-1|NA|NA|TRBV20-1
CSARVPDYNEQFF
TGCAGTGCTAGAGTCCCGGATTACAATGAGCAGTTCTTC
>TRBJ2-4|NA|NA|TRBV7-2
CASSSVAKNIQYF
TGTGCCAGCAGCTCTGTAGCCAAAAACATTCAGTACTTC
>TRBJ1-5|NA|TRBD1|TRBV20-1
CSARDTGGIDQPQHF
TGCAGTGCTAGAGATACAGGGGGCATTGATCAGCCCCAGCATTTT
>TRBJ1-2|NA|NA|TRBV27
CATSPDGNYGYTF
TGTGCCACCTCACCTGACGGAAACTATGGCTACACCTTC
>TRBJ2-6|NA|TRBD1|TRBV27
CASSTQTGGTSGANVLTF
TGTGCCAGCAGTACCCAGACAGGGGGAACCTCTGGGGCCAACGTCCTGACTTTC
>TRBJ2-5|NA|NA|TRBV20-1
CSARGAGGSPGETQYF
TGCAGTGCTAGGGGAGCGGGCGGAAGCCCGGGTGAGACCCAGTACTTC
>TRBJ1-1|NA|NA|TRBV3-1
CASSQGPGGGSEAFF
TGTGCCAGCAGCCAGGGACCGGGGGGAGGATCTGAAGCTTTCTTT
>TRBJ1-5|NA|NA|TRBV15
CATSEGRQPQHF
TGTGCCACCAGCGAGGGGAGGCAACCCCAGCATTTT
>TRBJ2-3|few|TRBD2|TRBV7-9
CASSLADSGPSTDTQYF
TGTGCCAGCAGCTTAGCCGATAGCGGGCCTAGCACAGATACGCAGTATTTT
>TRBJ2-2|NA|TRBD2|TRBV7-9
CASTLFSGDTGELFF
TGTGCCAGCACCCTTTTTAGCGGGGACACCGGGGAGCTGTTTTTT
>TRBJ2-1|NA|TRBD2|TRBV7-9
CASSSPTLAGMGDEQFF
TGTGCCAGCAGCTCCCCAACACTAGCGGGGATGGGCGATGAGCAGTTCTTC
>TRBJ1-2|NA|NA|TRBV6-2/TRBV6-3
CASSQGQRDGYGYTF
TGTGCCAGCAGCCAAGGACAGCGCGACGGCTATGGCTACACCTTC
>TRBJ2-7|NA|TRBD1|TRBV27
CASSLRQGTYEQYF
TGTGCCAGCAGTCTAAGACAGGGTACCTACGAGCAGTACTTC
>TRBJ2-1|NA|NA|TRBV5-1
CASINEIHEQFF
TGCGCCAGCATCAACGAAATCCATGAGCAGTTCTTC
>TRBJ2-7|NA|NA|TRBV6-2/TRBV6-3
CASSATYPGQRSYEQYF
TGTGCCAGCAGCGCTACCTACCCGGGGCAGAGGAGCTACGAGCAGTACTTC
>TRBJ2-2|NA|TRBD1|TRBV24-1
CATSANDRVGELFF
TGTGCCACCAGTGCGAATGACAGGGTCGGGGAGCTGTTTTTT
>TRBJ1-1|NA|TRBD1|TRBV7-2
CASSAGTGFYTEAFF
TGTGCCAGCAGCGCCGGGACAGGGTTCTATACTGAAGCTTTCTTT
>TRBJ2-2|NA|NA|TRBV9
CASSVAADRTGELFF
TGTGCCAGCAGCGTAGCAGCCGACCGCACCGGGGAGCTGTTTTTT
>TRBJ1-2|NA|TRBD1|TRBV30
CAWSSGTGRGYTF
TGTGCCTGGAGTTCCGGGACAGGGAGAGGCTACACCTTC
>TRBJ1-1|NA|NA|TRBV5-6
CASSLRPILALNTEAFF
TGTGCCAGCAGCTTGAGACCCATCCTCGCCTTGAACACTGAAGCTTTCTTT
>TRBJ2-7|NA|NA|TRBV25-1
CASSEQGAYEQYF
TGTGCCAGCAGTGAACAGGGTGCCTACGAGCAGTACTTC
>TRBJ1-5|NA|NA|TRBV27
CASRPAGNQPQHF
TGTGCCAGCAGGCCCGCCGGTAATCAGCCCCAGCATTTT
>TRBJ2-1|NA|NA|TRBV6-2/TRBV6-3
CASSYSAYSYNEQFF
TGTGCCAGCAGTTACTCGGCGTACTCCTACAATGAGCAGTTCTTC
>TRBJ1-5|NA|NA|TRBV9
CASSARPHSNQPQHF
TGTGCCAGCAGCGCAAGGCCTCATAGCAATCAGCCCCAGCATTTT
>TRBJ2-2|NA|NA|TRBV9
CASETGSRAGELFF
TGTGCCAGCGAAACCGGGAGTAGGGCCGGGGAGCTGTTTTTT
>TRBJ1-5|once|NA|TRBV29-1
CSVERAENQPQHF
TGCAGCGTTGAACGGGCGGAGAATCAGCCCCAGCATTTT
>TRBJ2-3|NA|TRBD2|TRBV7-9
CASSLVLAGADTQYF
TGTGCCAGCAGCTTAGTTCTAGCGGGAGCAGATACGCAGTATTTT
>TRBJ1-2|NA|TRBD1|TRBV12-3/TRBV12-4
CASSSLGPEDRDGYTF
TGTGCCAGCAGTTCGTTAGGTCCTGAGGACAGGGATGGCTACACCTTC
>TRBJ1-2|NA|NA|TRBV20-1
CSARDEEGYTF
TGCAGTGCTAGGGACGAAGAAGGCTACACCTTC
>TRBJ2-1|NA|NA|TRBV9
CASSPNVPAGNEQFF
TGTGCCAGCAGCCCGAACGTTCCCGCGGGCAATGAGCAGTTCTTC
>TRBJ2-7|NA|TRBD1|TRBV7-9
CASSSNTPPRGLNYEQYF
TGTGCCAGCAGCTCCAATACCCCCCCCAGGGGGCTTAATTACGAGCAGTACTTC